A selection of T cell receptor beta chains follows, all from one sample in a study of technical replicates of blood from several donors. Here immunoSEQ multiplex PCR was the method, and the copy in TCRdb shows in-frame clones only, minus some. The sample holds approximately 79,000 clones, around 97% seen once. Sequencing used T cells isolated from PBMCs. The receptors were sampled from a human donor in good health. CDR3s include the opening cysteine and the closing phenylalanine or tryptophan.

cdr3_aa j_call v_call
CASSPLSTGTSTFEQYF TRBJ2-7 TRBV9
CASSTEAFF TRBJ1-1 TRBV7-2
CASSSGLASYNEQFF TRBJ2-1 TRBV11-1
CASSQELAKDYNEQFF TRBJ2-1 TRBV14
CASRGGAGEETQYF TRBJ2-5 TRBV11-3
CASSLDLGALYEKLFF TRBJ1-4 TRBV7-2
CASSREIQETQYF TRBJ2-5 TRBV5-1
CATKRTGTQPQHF TRBJ1-5 TRBV19
CASSEPGGAGGETQYF TRBJ2-5 TRBV10-2
CASSVGTGYEKLFF TRBJ1-4 TRBV28
CASSGAPRGPQHF TRBJ1-5 TRBV7-2
CASSSGGYSNQPQHF TRBJ1-5 TRBV6-6
CASSQDPGTSGRNEQFF TRBJ2-1 TRBV4-2
CASSEARGGPETQYF TRBJ2-5 TRBV2
CASSSGLAGAGEQFF TRBJ2-1 TRBV18
CASSVLTSGRKFF TRBJ2-1 TRBV9
CASSPGNSGLF TRBJ2-3 TRBV7-9
CASSFSWEGLRDTQYF TRBJ2-3 TRBV11-2
CASRGDSLSGYTF TRBJ1-2 TRBV7-9
CASSPTPISGANVLTF TRBJ2-6 TRBV7-3
CASRRDSPNEQYF TRBJ2-7 TRBV10-2
CATSPSEDLYEQYF TRBJ2-7 TRBV10-3
CASRPSGTGDNEQFF TRBJ2-1 TRBV11-3
CASKGIRGYEQYF TRBJ2-7 TRBV27
CASSGTVYEQYF TRBJ2-7 TRBV6-6
CASSPGQLTNVLTF TRBJ2-6 TRBV6-5
CAWNSGTGEDTQYF TRBJ2-3 TRBV30
CACDLSGGNQPQHF TRBJ1-5 TRBV30
CASSLDAGVNQPQHF TRBJ1-5 TRBV5-6
CASSVDRTNSPLHF TRBJ1-6 TRBV19
CASSYGRTGELFF TRBJ2-2 TRBV6-5
CASSLAGQGHETQYF TRBJ2-5 TRBV7-9
CASSLSVTPTNEKLFF TRBJ1-4 TRBV13
CASSAQGVGLTETQYF TRBJ2-5 TRBV7-9
CASRRTTGSDQETQYF TRBJ2-5 TRBV2
CASSSGDEQYF TRBJ2-7 TRBV5-4
CASSRVGGASPYGYTF TRBJ1-2 TRBV27
CASSKGWRKPYEQYF TRBJ2-7 TRBV21-1
CASSSTAGGIEAFF TRBJ1-1 TRBV7-9
CASNQLAGNEQFF TRBJ2-1 TRBV14
CASTVGPIPGIEAFF TRBJ1-1 TRBV9
CASSLLPKGGASPLHF TRBJ1-6 TRBV7-9
CASSQGQGLGQPQHF TRBJ1-5 TRBV4-1
CAWSPPRQAGYEQYF TRBJ2-7 TRBV30
CASGEAGANVLTF TRBJ2-6 TRBV28
CASSLGAGPEKLFF TRBJ1-4 TRBV28
CASRDSQSYEKLFF TRBJ1-4 TRBV4-1
CARQTGVAYNEQFF TRBJ2-1 TRBV6-1